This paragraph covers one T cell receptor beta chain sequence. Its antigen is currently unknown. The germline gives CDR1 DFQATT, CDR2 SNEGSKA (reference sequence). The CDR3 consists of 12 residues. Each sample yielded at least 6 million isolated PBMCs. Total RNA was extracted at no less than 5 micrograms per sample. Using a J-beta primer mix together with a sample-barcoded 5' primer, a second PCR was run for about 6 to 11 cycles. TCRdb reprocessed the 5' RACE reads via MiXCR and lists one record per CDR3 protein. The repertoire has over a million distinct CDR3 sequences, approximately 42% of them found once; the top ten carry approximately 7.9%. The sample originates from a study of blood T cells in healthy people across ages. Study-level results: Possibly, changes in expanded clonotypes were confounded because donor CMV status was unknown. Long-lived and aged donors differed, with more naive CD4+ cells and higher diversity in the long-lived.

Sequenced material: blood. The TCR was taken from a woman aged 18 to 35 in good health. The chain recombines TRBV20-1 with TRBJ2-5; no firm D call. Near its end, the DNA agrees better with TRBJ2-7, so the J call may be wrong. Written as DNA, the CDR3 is TGCAGTGCTAGCCCCGCCGGTTTCGAGCAGTACTTC. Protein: CSASPAGFEQYF.